This T cell receptor beta chain was recovered during a study of technical replicates of blood from a few donors. The CDR3 length is 17 residues. Germline V lookup: CDR1 MGHRA, CDR2 YSYEKL. After removal of 5 bases from V and 3 bases from J, the junction contained 10 bases not matched to a gene. The table came from immunoSEQ multiplex PCR; TCRdb's copy has only in-frame clones and leaves some out. The profile shows tens of thousands of clones, about nine tenths of them singletons. Sequenced sample: T cells isolated from PBMCs. V is TRBV4-1 and J is TRBJ2-2; 9 bases line up with TRBD1. The TCR was taken from a human donor in good health. The CDR3 sequence is CASSGHPRDRDTGELFF. CDR3 bases: TGCGCCAGCAGCGGTCATCCTAGGGACAGGGACACCGGGGAGCTGTTTTTT.